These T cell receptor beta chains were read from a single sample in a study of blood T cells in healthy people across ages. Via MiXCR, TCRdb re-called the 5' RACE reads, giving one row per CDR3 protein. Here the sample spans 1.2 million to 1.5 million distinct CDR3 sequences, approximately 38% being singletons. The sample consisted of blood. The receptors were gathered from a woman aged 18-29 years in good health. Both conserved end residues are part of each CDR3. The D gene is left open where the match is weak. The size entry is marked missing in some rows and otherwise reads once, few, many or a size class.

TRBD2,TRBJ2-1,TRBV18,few,CASSPSSGGAEYNEQFF,TGTGCCAGCTCACCAAGTAGCGGGGGGGCAGAATACAATGAGCAGTTCTTC
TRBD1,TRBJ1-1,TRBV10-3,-,CAISSSGGVATEAFF,TGTGCCATCAGTTCCTCAGGGGGCGTCGCCACTGAAGCTTTCTTT
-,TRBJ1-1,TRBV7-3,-,CASSILGTENTEAFF,TGTGCCAGCAGCATACTAGGGACGGAGAACACTGAAGCTTTCTTT
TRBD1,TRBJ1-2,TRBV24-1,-,CATSAGTGAGYTF,TGTGCCACCAGTGCCGGGACAGGGGCTGGCTACACCTTC
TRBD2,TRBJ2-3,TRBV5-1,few,CASRGTSGGVFSTDTQYF,TGCGCCAGCAGGGGGACTAGCGGGGGGGTTTTTTCCACAGATACGCAGTATTTT
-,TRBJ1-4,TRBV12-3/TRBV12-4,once,CASSLGPFEKLFF,TGTGCCAGCAGTCTCGGGCCGTTTGAAAAACTGTTTTTT
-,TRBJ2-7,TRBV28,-,CASSLWVSETYEQYF,TGTGCCAGCAGTTTATGGGTGTCTGAGACCTACGAGCAGTACTTC
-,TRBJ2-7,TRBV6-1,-,CASQVRGVYNEQYF,TGTGCCAGCCAAGTCAGGGGAGTCTACAATGAGCAGTACTTC
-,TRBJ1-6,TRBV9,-,CASSEAGYNSPLHF,TGTGCCAGCAGCGAGGCCGGGTATAATTCACCCCTCCACTTT
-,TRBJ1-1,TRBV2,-,CASRVVNTEAFF,TGTGCCAGCAGGGTGGTGAACACTGAAGCTTTCTTT
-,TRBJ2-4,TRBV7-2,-,CASSPVETTNIQYF,TGTGCCAGCAGCCCCGTCGAGACTACCAACATTCAGTACTTC
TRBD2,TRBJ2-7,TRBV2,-,CASTLLAGDYNEQYF,TGTGCCAGCACCCTACTAGCGGGAGACTACAATGAGCAGTACTTC
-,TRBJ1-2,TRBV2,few,CASSESAVYYGYTF,TGTGCCAGCAGTGAATCGGCGGTCTACTATGGCTACACCTTC
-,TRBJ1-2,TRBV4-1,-,CASSQEPGAWGSRGYTF,TGCGCCAGCAGCCAAGAGCCGGGTGCGTGGGGGAGCCGCGGCTACACCTTC
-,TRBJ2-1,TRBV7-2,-,CAGSLVPRESYNEQFF,TGTGCCGGCAGCTTAGTCCCTCGGGAATCCTACAATGAGCAGTTCTTC
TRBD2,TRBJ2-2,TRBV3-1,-,CASSQDVGLAGVNTGELFF,TGTGCCAGCAGCCAAGATGTAGGACTAGCGGGGGTCAACACCGGGGAGCTGTTTTTT
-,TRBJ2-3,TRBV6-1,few,CAPRSRPDTQYF,TGTGCCCCAAGGTCCCGCCCAGATACGCAGTATTTT
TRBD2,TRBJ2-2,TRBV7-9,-,CASSLVGREAYPNTGELFF,TGTGCCAGCAGCTTAGTTGGGCGGGAGGCCTACCCGAACACCGGGGAGCTGTTTTTT
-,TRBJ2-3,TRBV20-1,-,CSARTQRWEDTQYF,TGCAGTGCGAGGACCCAACGGTGGGAGGATACGCAGTATTTT
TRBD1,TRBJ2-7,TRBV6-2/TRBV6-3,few,CAIDQGAYEQYF,TGTGCCATCGACCAGGGGGCGTACGAGCAGTACTTC
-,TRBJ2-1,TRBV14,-,CASSQDRYYEQFF,TGTGCCAGCAGCCAAGACAGGTACTACGAGCAGTTCTTC
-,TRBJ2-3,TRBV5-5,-,CASNLVGTSTDTQYF,TGTGCCAGCAACTTGGTGGGAACTAGCACAGATACGCAGTATTTT
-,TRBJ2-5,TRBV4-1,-,CVSSQDRIRETQYF,TGCGTCAGCAGCCAAGATAGGATTCGGGAGACCCAGTACTTC
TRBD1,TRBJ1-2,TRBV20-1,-,CSAHRGAAGYTF,TGCAGTGCTCACAGGGGAGCAGCTGGCTACACCTTC
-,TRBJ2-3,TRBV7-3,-,CVSSLQGRTTDTQYF,TGTGTCAGCAGCTTGCAGGGAAGGACCACAGATACGCAGTATTTT
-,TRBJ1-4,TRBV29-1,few,CSVGRATNEKLFF,TGCAGCGTTGGAAGAGCAACTAATGAAAAACTGTTTTTT
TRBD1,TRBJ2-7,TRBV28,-,CASLRQGIGEQYF,TGTGCCAGCCTCAGACAGGGGATCGGCGAGCAGTACTTC
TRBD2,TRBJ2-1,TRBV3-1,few,CASRQSGSPYNEQFF,TGTGCCAGCAGACAAAGCGGGAGCCCATACAATGAGCAGTTCTTC
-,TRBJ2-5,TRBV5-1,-,CASSLNRERETQYF,TGCGCCAGCAGCTTGAACCGGGAACGAGAGACCCAGTACTTC
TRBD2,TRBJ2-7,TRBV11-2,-,CAGRLAGRDEQYF,TGTGCCGGCCGACTAGCGGGACGGGACGAGCAGTACTTC
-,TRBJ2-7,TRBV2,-,CASVPDLSYEQYF,TGTGCCAGCGTCCCGGACCTCTCCTACGAGCAGTACTTC
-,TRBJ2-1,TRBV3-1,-,CASRRRGGGDYLNEQFF,TGTGCCAGCCGCCGTCGAGGAGGGGGAGATTACCTCAATGAGCAGTTCTTC
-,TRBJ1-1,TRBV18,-,CASSPYSGLTEAFF,TGTGCCAGCTCACCTTACTCAGGGCTCACTGAAGCTTTCTTT
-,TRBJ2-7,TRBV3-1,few,CASSQNRGGQYF,TGTGCCAGCAGCCAGAATCGGGGAGGTCAGTACTTC
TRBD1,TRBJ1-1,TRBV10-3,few,CAIMAGTGELEAFF,TGTGCCATCATGGCCGGGACAGGGGAACTTGAAGCTTTCTTT
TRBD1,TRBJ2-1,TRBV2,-,CASREPGQGAKWGMDEQFF,TGTGCCAGCAGAGAACCGGGACAGGGGGCAAAGTGGGGTATGGATGAGCAGTTCTTC
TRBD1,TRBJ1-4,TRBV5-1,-,CASSSSPGQGRLFF,TGCGCCAGCAGCTCTAGCCCGGGACAGGGTCGACTGTTTTTT